The clone carrying this TCR beta chain has a count of ten or more. Its antigen is not known. Clinical symptoms and serum thyroxine were used for diagnosis; TRAb, thyroid ultrasound and orbital computed tomography were also relied on. The study amplified TCR beta CDR3 regions using RNA transcripts. An opening RT-PCR round employed HTBI primers and preceded a second-round multiplex PCR. TCRdb re-analysed the multiplex PCR reads in MiXCR, keeping a single row per CDR3 protein. The repertoire consists of approximately 410,000 distinct CDR3 sequences, with 15% occurring once and the leading ten covering approximately 7%. This sample was taken from a study of Graves' ophthalmopathy and Graves' hyperthyroidism. Regarding the study as a whole: The model flagged ophthalmopathy progression at 65% to 71% sensitivity and less than 75% specificity.

Sequenced: peripheral blood. This clonotype originated in a woman under 30 with stable Graves' hyperthyroidism.

For the CDR3, the DNA is TGTGCCAGCAGTAGGACAGGGCGCTCTGGAAACACCATATATTTT. Its protein is CASSRTGRSGNTIYF. The chain has TRBV6-1 and TRBJ1-3, with 8 positions matching TRBD1. This CDR3 has 15 amino acids. CDR1 is MNHNS, CDR2 SASEGT, per germline. Unmatched junction bases numbered 3, after V lost 5 bases and J lost 0 bases.